The 27 T cell receptor beta chains reported below all come from one sample, sequenced in a study of blood T cell repertoires in COVID-19. The table came from immunoSEQ multiplex PCR; TCRdb's copy has only in-frame clones and leaves some out. Of around 500,000 clones detected, roughly 88% appear once; the ten largest clones hold roughly 1.9%. Sample: PBMCs or T cells enriched from blood (not recorded which). These TCRs come from a woman aged 40 to 55 who had recovered from COVID-19.

The chain combines TRBV5-4 with TRBJ2-7, with 10 bases lining up with TRBD2. The CDR3 loop spans 16 amino acids. V gave up 0 bases and J gave up 2 bases; unmatched junction bases: 5. Germline loops: CDR1 SGHNT, CDR2 YYREEE (reference sequence). CDR3 in amino acids: CASSLGTSGTPYEQYF. The CDR3 coding sequence is TGTGCCAGCAGCTTGGGTACTAGCGGGACACCCTACGAGCAGTACTTC.

The gene calls are TRBV6-9 and TRBJ1-2, with D maybe TRBD1 (6 bases). V was trimmed by 0 bases and J by 8 bases, leaving 16 bases between them. The CDR3 contains 15 residues. From germline, CDR1 is MNHGY and CDR2 SVAAGI. The CDR3 sequence: CASSYSGQGSYGYTF. Here the CDR3 DNA reads TGTGCCAGCAGTTATTCCGGGCAGGGGAGCTACGGCTACACCTTC.

This clone was observed once. J is TRBJ1-6 and V is TRBV6-5; 9 bases are shared with TRBD1. The CDR3 is made up of 16 amino acids. With 2 bases clipped from V and 7 bases from J, the junction kept 6 bases outside the gene matches. Looked up from germline, CDR1 is MNHEY and CDR2 is SVGAGI. CDR3 protein: CASSYGTGIRNSPLHF. The CDR3 nucleotides are TGTGCCAGCAGTTACGGGACAGGGATACGCAATTCACCCCTCCACTTT.

The chain carries TRBV4-1 and TRBJ2-1, with 12 bases fitting TRBD2. There are 17 residues in the CDR3. V lost 0 bases to trimming and J lost 8 bases; unmatched junction nucleotides: 8. Looked up from germline, CDR1 is MGHRA and CDR2 is YSYEKL. The CDR3 DNA is TGCGCCAGCAGCCAAGATATCCTAGCGGGAGGGGTCGATGAGCAGTTCTTC. Protein product: CASSQDILAGGVDEQFF.

The V and J genes are TRBV29-1 and TRBJ1-2; TRBD1 matches at 8 bases. There are 17 residues in the CDR3. V lost 4 bases to trimming and J lost 0 bases; unmatched junction nucleotides: 13. Germline CDR1 SQVTM, CDR2 ANQGSEA. This CDR3 reads CSVAPRDRWPTNYGYTF. Written as DNA, the CDR3 is TGCAGCGTTGCCCCGCGGGACAGGTGGCCTACTAACTATGGCTACACCTTC.

This clone has a count of ten or more. The V gene is TRBV11-2, the J gene TRBJ2-7, with 8 bases aligning to TRBD1. The CDR3 is made up of 14 amino acids. V lost 1 base to trimming and J lost 5 bases; unmatched junction nucleotides: 4. Germline V gene lookup returns CDR1 SGHAT and CDR2 FQNNGV. The CDR3: CASSLAQGAHEQYF. CDR3 nucleotides: TGTGCCAGCAGCTTAGCCCAGGGGGCTCACGAGCAGTACTTC.

The CDR3 loop is CASSLIPRDRGPNEQYF. The CDR3 coding sequence is TGTGCCAGCAGCCTAATACCACGGGACAGGGGGCCTAACGAGCAGTACTTC. This sequence joins TRBV7-2 and TRBJ2-7, with 12 bases that match TRBD1. The CDR3 is 17 amino acids. From germline, CDR1 is SGHTA and CDR2 FQGNSA. The V and J ends lost 5 bases and 5 bases, in that order; junction bases with no gene match: 13.

The rearrangement links TRBV18 to TRBJ1-4, with 8 positions matching TRBD1. The germline V gene has CDR1 KGHSH and CDR2 LQKENI. Trimming cost V 2 bases and J 3 bases; bases outside gene matches: 2. The CDR3 is 15 amino acids. CDR3 sequence: CASSPGGQANEKLFF. Written as DNA, the CDR3 is TGTGCCAGCTCACCAGGGGGACAGGCTAATGAAAAACTGTTTTTT.

The chain combines TRBV27 with TRBJ1-2; D is perhaps TRBD1 (5 bases). Germline V gene sequence: CDR1 MNHEY, CDR2 SMNVEV (reference sequence). The CDR3 spans 15 residues. Deletions cut 2 bases from V and 4 bases from J, with 14 bases between. CDR3 sequence (DNA): TGTGCCAGCAGTTTAAGGTGGGGCGGGATCTATGGCTACACCTTC. Its translation is CASSLRWGGIYGYTF.

The DNA of the CDR3 is TGTGCCAGCAGCCCGGGGACAACATACGAGCAGTACTTC. Amino acids: CASSPGTTYEQYF. This chain connects TRBV5-4 to TRBJ2-7; perhaps TRBD1 as D (6 bases). CDR3 length: 13 residues. CDR1 SGHNT and CDR2 YYREEE come from the germline V gene (reference sequence). With 4 bases removed from V and 4 bases from J, the gap between germline ends came to 12 bases.

The rearrangement links TRBV7-6 to TRBJ2-3; TRBD2 agrees at 12 bases. CDR3 length: 18 amino acids. Germline trimming cut 2 bases from V and 4 bases from J; bases unmatched to any gene: 10. Germline-derived CDR1 and CDR2 are SGHVS and FNYEAQ. CDR3 bases: TGTGCCAGCAGCTTATTTTCCCTAGCGGGAGGGCCTGCAGATACGCAGTATTTT. Translation gives CASSLFSLAGGPADTQYF. The full variable domain, with the rest looked up from reference TRBV7-6 and TRBJ2-3, is GAGVSQSPRYKVTKRGQDVALRCDPISGHVSLYWYRQALGQGPEFLTYFNYEAQQDKSGLPNDRFSAERPEGSISTLTIQRTEQRDSAMYRCASSLFSLAGGPADTQYFGPGTRLTVL.

This clone has a handful of counts. This sequence joins TRBV14 and TRBJ2-5; D is perhaps TRBD1 (5 bases). Germline-derived CDR1 and CDR2 are SGHDN and FVKESK. Between the trimmed V and J ends, which lost 4 bases and 8 bases, there was a span of 14 bases. This CDR3 is 13 amino acids long. CDR3 residues: CASSPVRQSTQYF. CDR3 DNA: TGTGCCAGCAGCCCGGTCCGACAGAGCACCCAGTACTTC. The complete variable domain, with remaining parts taken from reference TRBV14 and TRBJ2-5, reads EAGVTQFPSHSVIEKGQTVTLRCDPISGHDNLYWYRRVMGKEIKFLLHFVKESKQDESGMPNNRFLAERTGGTYSTLKVQPAELEDSGVYFCASSPVRQSTQYFGPGTRLLVL.

The V and J genes are TRBV7-9 and TRBJ1-6; possibly TRBD1 for D (6 bases). The germline V gene has CDR1 SEHNR and CDR2 FQNEAQ (reference sequence). The germline V and J ends were trimmed by 6 bases and 7 bases, with 19 bases remaining between them. The CDR3 is made up of 16 amino acids. CDR3 in DNA: TGTGCCAGCAGTCCCCTACAGGGCGCCGCAAATTCACCCCTCCACTTT. Translated: CASSPLQGAANSPLHF.

The gene calls are TRBV9 and TRBJ2-3; 8 bases fit TRBD2. CDR3 length equals 15 residues. J was trimmed by 4 bases and V by 2 bases; bases with no gene match: 6. Germline V lookup: CDR1 SGDLS, CDR2 YYNGEE. DNA for the CDR3: TGTGCCAGCAGCGTTGGAGCGGGAGTGGCAGATACGCAGTATTTT. Translation gives CASSVGAGVADTQYF.

The rearrangement links TRBV3-1 (or the pseudogene TRBV3-2) to TRBJ1-1; D might be TRBD1 (5 bases). The V end lost 4 bases, the J end lost 1 base, and 13 bases lay between the germline ends. Per the germline V gene, CDR1 is LGHDT and CDR2 is YNNKEL (reference sequence). The CDR3 spans 15 residues. As DNA, the CDR3 is TGTGCCAGCAGCCTTGCGGGACTTAGGAACACTGAAGCTTTCTTT. Its protein is CASSLAGLRNTEAFF.

V usage is TRBV5-4 and J usage is TRBJ2-3; TRBD2 matches at 8 bases. The CDR3 totals 15 residues. From germline, CDR1 is SGHNT and CDR2 YYREEE (reference sequence). V lost 0 bases, J lost 6 bases, and 6 bases stayed unmatched. CDR3 protein: CASSLDGTSLDTQYF. The CDR3 DNA reads as TGTGCCAGCAGCTTGGATGGGACTAGTCTTGATACGCAGTATTTT.

The chain has TRBV25-1 and TRBJ2-7, with 8 bases identical to TRBD2. The germline V gene encodes CDR1 MGHDK and CDR2 SYGVNS. The CDR3 consists of 17 residues. After removal of 8 bases from V and 3 bases from J, the junction contained 18 bases not matched to a gene. The CDR3 loop is CASRGGCISPHFYEQYF. DNA for the CDR3: TGTGCCAGCCGCGGGGGGTGTATAAGCCCCCACTTCTACGAGCAGTACTTC.

V usage is TRBV14 and J usage is TRBJ2-5; perhaps TRBD2 as D (6 bases). The CDR3 spans 17 residues. V lost 4 bases and J 5 bases, leaving 23 bases between the germline ends. Germline-derived CDR1 and CDR2 are SGHDN and FVKESK. The CDR3 is CASSPARGDPGTETQYF. The DNA of the CDR3 is TGTGCCAGCAGCCCGGCGCGGGGCGACCCCGGGACGGAGACCCAGTACTTC. Full variable domain (outside the CDR3, taken from reference TRBV14 and TRBJ2-5): EAGVTQFPSHSVIEKGQTVTLRCDPISGHDNLYWYRRVMGKEIKFLLHFVKESKQDESGMPNNRFLAERTGGTYSTLKVQPAELEDSGVYFCASSPARGDPGTETQYFGPGTRLLVL.

On this clone itself: One junction end does not reproduce the germline sequence, and a read error may be involved. The rearrangement uses TRBV7-7 and TRBJ2-1; 8 nucleotides agree with TRBD1. Germline CDR1 SSHAT, CDR2 FNYEAQ (reference sequence). The CDR3 loop spans 16 amino acids. CDR3 protein: CASSLEAGGRMDEQFF. Here the CDR3 DNA reads TGTGCTAGCAGCTTAGAGGCAGGGGGCAGAATGGATGAGCAGTTCTTC.

The chain joins TRBV15 to TRBJ1-5; 7 bases line up with TRBD1. Germline lookup yields CDR1 LNHNV and CDR2 YYDKDF (reference sequence). The V and J ends lost 3 bases and 7 bases, in that order; junction bases with no gene match: 9. CDR3 length equals 15 residues. CDR3 in amino acids: CATSSTTGREQPQHF. The CDR3 bases are TGTGCCACCAGCAGTACGACAGGGCGTGAACAGCCCCAGCATTTT.

The chain carries TRBV11-2 and TRBJ2-7; the D is unclear. Germline V gives CDR1 SGHAT, CDR2 FQNNGV. V gave up 2 bases and J gave up 7 bases, with 12 bases separating them. This CDR3 has 13 residues. This chain's CDR3 is CASSLRTVGEQYF. CDR3 nucleotide sequence: TGTGCCAGCAGCTTAAGAACTGTCGGGGAGCAGTACTTC.

The chain has TRBV7-8 and TRBJ2-7; 13 bases are shared with TRBD2. After removal of 4 bases from V and 0 bases from J, the junction contained 0 bases not matched to a gene. The CDR3 contains 15 residues. Germline CDR1 and CDR2: SGHVS and FQNEAQ. The CDR3 DNA follows: TGTGCCAGCAGCTGGACTAGCGGGGGCTCCTACGAGCAGTACTTC. Translation: CASSWTSGGSYEQYF.

This chain links TRBV29-1 with TRBJ2-2; TRBD2 agrees at 14 bases. This CDR3 is built from 15 residues. Germline V gene data show CDR1 as SQVTM and CDR2 as ANQGSEA. V was pared by 7 bases and J by 4 bases, with 5 bases of the junction left unmatched. DNA for the CDR3: TGCAGCGCCATGGGACTAGCGGGAGTCACCGGGGAGCTGTTTTTT. This sequence encodes CSAMGLAGVTGELFF.

This clone was counted once. This chain connects TRBV14 to TRBJ2-5, with 8 positions matching TRBD2. This CDR3 region has 17 residues. V was clipped by 0 bases and J by 4 bases; unmatched bases: 10. Germline CDR1 SGHDN, CDR2 FVKESK. CDR3: CASSQEWREVGRETQYF. The CDR3, as DNA: TGTGCCAGCAGCCAAGAATGGCGGGAGGTGGGCAGAGAGACCCAGTACTTC.

CDR3 coding DNA: TGTGCCAGCAGCTTGGACAAGTCCTACGAGCAGTACTTC. Translated: CASSLDKSYEQYF. The V and J genes are TRBV7-9 and TRBJ2-7, with D perhaps TRBD1 (5 bases). The CDR3 is 13 amino acids. The V and J ends lost 3 bases and 1 base respectively, with 7 bases between them. Germline CDR1 is SEHNR and CDR2 is FQNEAQ (reference sequence).

V is TRBV9 and J is TRBJ1-5; D unclear. In germline, CDR1 is SGDLS, CDR2 YYNGEE. V lost 2 bases and J 3 bases, leaving 12 bases between the germline ends. CDR3 length: 15 amino acids. The CDR3 DNA reads TGTGCCAGCAGCGTGGCGCCAGGTCCCAATCAGCCCCAGCATTTT. It specifies CASSVAPGPNQPQHF.

The CDR3 loop is CASSEQGWETQYF. The CDR3 DNA follows: TGTGCCAGCAGTGAACAGGGGTGGGAGACCCAGTACTTC. The J gene is TRBJ2-5, the V gene TRBV2; a possible D gene is TRBD1 (6 bases). The CDR3 loop spans 13 amino acids. Trimming shortened V by 2 bases and J by 5 bases, and 9 bases separated the two germline ends. Germline-derived CDR1 and CDR2 are SNHLY and FYNNEI.